This T cell receptor (beta chain) was documented in a study of molecular identifiers for immune sequencing clone quantification. Study-wide background: Naive CD8 cell RNA, from roughly 20,000 or 100,000 cells, was split five ways in replicates, with four sequenced. Findings and caveats of the study: Sizes of clones that are highly expanded could be underestimated (if identical TCR molecules share a barcode).

Sorted inputs of roughly 20,000 to 1,000,000 cells, with 10%, 30% or 50% RNA, yielded naive CD8 libraries. MiXCR, applied by TCRdb to the PCR reads, yields one record per CDR3 protein. This sample has 62,000 or so distinct CDR3 sequences, with 15% to 20% found just once. Ten or more counts support this clonotype. Its antigen is undetermined. V shed 4 bases and J 5 bases; nucleotides not matched to a gene: 10. The germline CDR1 and CDR2 sequences are MGHRA and YSYEKL. There are 16 residues in the CDR3. This chain links TRBV4-1 with TRBJ2-5; 10 bases align to TRBD2. The specimen was naive CD8+ T cells from blood, with Jurkat cell RNA spiked in. The subset: FACS-sorted CD8+CD4-CCR7+CD45RA+ naive T cells. This clonotype was obtained from a human donor in good health. Some libraries in this study had Jurkat cell RNA spiked in. The CDR3 loop reads CASSPRASGSHETQYF. In DNA, the CDR3 is TGCGCCAGCAGCCCCCGGGCTAGCGGGAGTCATGAGACCCAGTACTTC.